This T cell receptor (beta chain) emerged from a study of vaccination and CD4 T cells after COVID-19. About the research overall: The cells were exposed to overlapping spike peptides originating from SARS-CoV-2, HCoV-NL63, HCoV-OC43 and HCoV-229E for stimulation.

General study findings and limits: Relatively small numbers of convalescent patients were studied, with no early post-infection timepoints included. Within the convalescent patients, spike mono-reactivity was found in 304 of 307 vaccine-specific clones.

Treatment here: roughly ten-day PBMC culture with coronavirus spike peptide pools or control peptides (ViraFEST assay). After culture for nine to eleven days, isolation of CD4+ T cells was performed by negative selection. Germline loops: CDR1 DFQATT, CDR2 SNEGSKA (reference sequence). The length of the CDR3 is 12 residues. V dropped 6 bases and J dropped 11; count of bases not matched to a gene: 12. This clonotype has more than one count but fewer than ten. The target antigen is unknown. An Oncomine TCR Beta short-read assay was used to sequence the DNA from cultured CD4+ T cells. TCRdb independently ran MiXCR on the PCR reads; one entry per CDR3 protein. The table includes approximately 5,800 distinct CDR3 sequences, roughly 77% detected once.

The J gene is TRBJ1-1, the V gene TRBV20-1; 7 nucleotides agree with TRBD1. The specimen sequenced was CD4+ T cells from blood, cultured in vitro. The receptor comes from a human donor who had recovered from COVID-19. The CDR3 nucleotides read TGCAGTGCACAGTACAGGGGAGGTTTGGCTTTCTTT. Translating gives CSAQYRGGLAFF.